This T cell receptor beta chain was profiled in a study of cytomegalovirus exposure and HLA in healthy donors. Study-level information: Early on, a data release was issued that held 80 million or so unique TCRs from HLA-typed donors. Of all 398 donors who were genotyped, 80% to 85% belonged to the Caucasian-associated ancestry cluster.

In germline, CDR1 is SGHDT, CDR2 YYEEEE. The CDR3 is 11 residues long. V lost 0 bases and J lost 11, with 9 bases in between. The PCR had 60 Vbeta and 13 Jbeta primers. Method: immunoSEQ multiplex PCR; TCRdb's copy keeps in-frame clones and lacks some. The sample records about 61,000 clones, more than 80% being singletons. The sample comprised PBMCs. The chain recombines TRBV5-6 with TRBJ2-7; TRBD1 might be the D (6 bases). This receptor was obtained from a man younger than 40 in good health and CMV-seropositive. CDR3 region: CASSLGKGEYF. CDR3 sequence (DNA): TGTGCCAGCAGCTTGGGGAAGGGGGAGTACTTC.